This TCR beta chain originates from a study of blood T cell repertoires in COVID-19. For the study at large: Material from acute and convalescent COVID-19 was sourced from the United States, Italy and Spain. The cDNA or gDNA used as material had been derived from T cells, B-cell-depleted T cells, or PBMCs.

This clone was seen a handful of times. Per the original data handling: Reference gene primer amplification in the assay estimated nucleated cell counts. Sequenced by immunoSEQ multiplex PCR; TCRdb stores in-frame clones only, minus some. V and J calls and clone size are as listed in that table; D and trimming were resolved from the DNA. The repertoire holds around 130,000 clones, with 85% to 90% as singletons. V shed 3 bases and J 5 bases; nucleotides not matched to a gene: 6. The CDR3 runs to 15 residues. CDR1 is SGDLS and CDR2 is YYNGEE in the germline V gene. The J gene is TRBJ1-4, the V gene TRBV9; 8 bases agree with TRBD1. Sequencing was carried out using peripheral blood. This sequence was found in a woman older than 75 with acute or convalescent COVID-19. In DNA form, the CDR3 reads TGTGCCAGCAGCGGAGCCGGGACAGGAAATGAAAAACTGTTTTTT. This translates into CASSGAGTGNEKLFF.